This TCR beta chain is from a study of shared clonotypes between healthy human individuals. TCRdb keeps only in-frame clones here, not all; method: immunoSEQ multiplex PCR. The data hold 1.6 million or so clones, with roughly 96% observed a single time. Study-level points and caveats: Having only a few donors restricted how much genetic and exposure-history diversity was captured. About 5% was the fraction of naive CD4 clonotypes found shared across four donors.

Negatively enriched CD4+ T cells were divided by CD45RA into naive and memory. Only a few counts were recorded for this clone. Its target is not known. V lost 3 bases and J lost 8, with 13 bases in between. Per the germline V gene, CDR1 is SGHDN and CDR2 is FVKESK. The CDR3 is 14 residues long. This clonotype was obtained from a man younger than 45 in good health. Sequencing was performed on naive CD4+ T cells sorted from blood. The subset is: CD45RA+ positively selected. The chain joins TRBV14 to TRBJ1-4; D ambiguous. CDR3 sequence reads: CASSHIGRGEKLFF. The CDR3, as DNA: TGTGCCAGCAGCCACATCGGCCGCGGCGAAAAACTGTTTTTT.